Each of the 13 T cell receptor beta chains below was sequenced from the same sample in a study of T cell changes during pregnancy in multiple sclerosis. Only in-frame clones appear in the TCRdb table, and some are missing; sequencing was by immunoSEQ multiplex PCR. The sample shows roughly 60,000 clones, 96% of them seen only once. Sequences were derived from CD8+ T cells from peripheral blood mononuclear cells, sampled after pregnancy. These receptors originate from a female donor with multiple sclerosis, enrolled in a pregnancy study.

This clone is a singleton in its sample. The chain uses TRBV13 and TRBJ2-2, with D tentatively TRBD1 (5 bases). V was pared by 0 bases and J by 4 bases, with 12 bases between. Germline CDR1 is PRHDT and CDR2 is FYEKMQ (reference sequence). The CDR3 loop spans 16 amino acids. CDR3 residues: CASSLGIRQGTGELFF. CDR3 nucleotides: TGTGCCAGCAGCTTAGGGATACGCCAGGGCACCGGGGAGCTGTTTTTT.

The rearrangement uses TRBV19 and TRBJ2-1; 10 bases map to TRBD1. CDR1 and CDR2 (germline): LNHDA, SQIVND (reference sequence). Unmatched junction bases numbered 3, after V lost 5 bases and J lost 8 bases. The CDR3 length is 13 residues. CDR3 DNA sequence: TGTGCCAGTAGTCCAGGGACAGGGGATGAGCAGTTCTTC. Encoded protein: CASSPGTGDEQFF.

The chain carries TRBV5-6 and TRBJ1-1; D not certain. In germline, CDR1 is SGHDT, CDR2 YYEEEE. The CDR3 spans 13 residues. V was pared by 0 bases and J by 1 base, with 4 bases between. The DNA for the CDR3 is TGTGCCAGCAGCTTGGGGCCGAACACTGAAGCTTTCTTT. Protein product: CASSLGPNTEAFF.

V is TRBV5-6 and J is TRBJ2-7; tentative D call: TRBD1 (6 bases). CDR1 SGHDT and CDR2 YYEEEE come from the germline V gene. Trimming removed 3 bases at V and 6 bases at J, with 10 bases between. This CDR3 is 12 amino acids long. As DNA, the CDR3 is TGTGCCAGCAGCTCACAGGGCGGCGAGCAGTACTTC. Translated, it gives CASSSQGGEQYF.

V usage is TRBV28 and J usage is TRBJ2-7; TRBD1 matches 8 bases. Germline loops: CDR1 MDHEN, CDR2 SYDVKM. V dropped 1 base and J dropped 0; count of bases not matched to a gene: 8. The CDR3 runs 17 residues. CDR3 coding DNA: TGTGCCAGCAGTTTATCGTCAGTTACAGGGGGCTCCTACGAGCAGTACTTC. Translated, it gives CASSLSSVTGGSYEQYF.

In nucleotides, the CDR3 is TGTGCTAGTGGTTTGGATGGGACTAGCGGGACGAGGGATACGCAGTATTTT. This gives the protein CASGLDGTSGTRDTQYF. J is TRBJ2-3 and V is TRBV12-5, with TRBD2 matching over 13 bases. The CDR3 is made up of 17 amino acids. Germline V gene lookup returns CDR1 LGHNT and CDR2 FRNRAP. The V segment lost 1 base and the J segment 6 bases; nucleotides outside the gene matches: 7.

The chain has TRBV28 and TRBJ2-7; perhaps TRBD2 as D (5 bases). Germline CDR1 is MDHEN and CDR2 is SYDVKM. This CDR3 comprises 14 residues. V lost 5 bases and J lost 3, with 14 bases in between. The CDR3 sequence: CASSRGGVIYEQYF. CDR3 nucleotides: TGTGCCAGCAGTCGGGGTGGGGTAATCTACGAGCAGTACTTC.

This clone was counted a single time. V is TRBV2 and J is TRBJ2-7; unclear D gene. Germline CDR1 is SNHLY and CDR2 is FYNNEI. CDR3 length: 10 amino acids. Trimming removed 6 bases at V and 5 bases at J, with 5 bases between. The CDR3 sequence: CASRGHEQYF. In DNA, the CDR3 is TGTGCCAGCAGGGGCCACGAGCAGTACTTC.

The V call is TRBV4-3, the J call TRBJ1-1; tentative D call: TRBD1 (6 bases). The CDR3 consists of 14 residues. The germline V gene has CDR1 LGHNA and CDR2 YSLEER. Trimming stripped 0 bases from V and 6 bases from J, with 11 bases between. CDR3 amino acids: CASSQDRGLAEAFF. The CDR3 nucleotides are TGCGCCAGCAGCCAAGATAGGGGGTTGGCTGAAGCTTTCTTT.

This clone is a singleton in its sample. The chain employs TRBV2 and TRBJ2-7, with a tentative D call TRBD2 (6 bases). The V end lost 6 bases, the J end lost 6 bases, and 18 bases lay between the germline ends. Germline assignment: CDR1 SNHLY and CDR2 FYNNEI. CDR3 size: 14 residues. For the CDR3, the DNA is TGTGCCAGCAGCGAACCGGGGACTTCCCTCGAGCAGTACTTC. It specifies CASSEPGTSLEQYF.

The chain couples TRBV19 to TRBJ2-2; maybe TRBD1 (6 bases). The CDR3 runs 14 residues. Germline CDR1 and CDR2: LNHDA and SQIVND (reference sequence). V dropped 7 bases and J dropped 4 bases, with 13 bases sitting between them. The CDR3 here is CASKERGGTGELFF. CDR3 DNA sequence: TGTGCCAGTAAGGAGAGAGGGGGCACCGGGGAGCTGTTTTTT.

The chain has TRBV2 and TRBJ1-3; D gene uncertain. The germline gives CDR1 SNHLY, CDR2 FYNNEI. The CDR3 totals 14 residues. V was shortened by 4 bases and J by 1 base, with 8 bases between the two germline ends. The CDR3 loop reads CASSGRSSGNTIYF. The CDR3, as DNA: TGTGCCAGCAGTGGGAGGTCTTCTGGAAACACCATATATTTT. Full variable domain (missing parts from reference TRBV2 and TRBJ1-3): EPEVTQTPSHQVTQMGQEVILRCVPISNHLYFYWYRQILGQKVEFLVSFYNNEISEKSEIFDDQFSVERPDGSNFTLKIRSTKLEDSAMYFCASSGRSSGNTIYFGEGSWLTVV.

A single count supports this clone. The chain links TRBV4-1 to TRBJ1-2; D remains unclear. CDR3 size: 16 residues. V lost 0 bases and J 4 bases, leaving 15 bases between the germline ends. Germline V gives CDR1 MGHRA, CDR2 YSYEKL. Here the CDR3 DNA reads TGCGCCAGCAGCCAAGATTTGGACTGGCGATCCTATGGCTACACCTTC. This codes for CASSQDLDWRSYGYTF.